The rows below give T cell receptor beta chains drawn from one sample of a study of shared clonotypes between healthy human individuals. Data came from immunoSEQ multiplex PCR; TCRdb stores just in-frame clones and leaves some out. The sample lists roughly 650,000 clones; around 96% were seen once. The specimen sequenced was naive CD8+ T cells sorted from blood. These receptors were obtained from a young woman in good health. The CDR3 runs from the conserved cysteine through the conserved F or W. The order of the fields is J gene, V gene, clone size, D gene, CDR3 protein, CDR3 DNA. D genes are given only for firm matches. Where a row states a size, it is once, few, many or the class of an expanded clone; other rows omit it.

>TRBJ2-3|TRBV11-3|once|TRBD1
CASSLDFRQGVYTDTQYF
TGTGCCAGCAGCTTAGATTTCCGCCAGGGGGTATACACAGATACGCAGTATTTT
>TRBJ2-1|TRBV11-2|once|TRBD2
CASSHNGLAAYNEQFF
TGTGCCAGCAGTCACAATGGACTAGCGGCCTACAATGAGCAGTTCTTC
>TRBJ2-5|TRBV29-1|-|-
CSVEGAIVGNQQETQYF
TGCAGCGTGGAGGGGGCTATTGTAGGGAATCAACAAGAGACCCAGTACTTC
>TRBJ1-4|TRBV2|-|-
CASSEGANEKLFF
TGTGCCAGCAGTGAAGGAGCTAATGAAAAACTGTTTTTT
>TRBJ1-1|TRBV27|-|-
CASSLSRNTEAFF
TGTGCCAGCAGTTTATCGAGGAACACTGAAGCTTTCTTT
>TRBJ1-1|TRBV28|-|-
CASSLRTRKGDTEAFF
TGTGCCAGCAGTCTACGGACCAGGAAGGGAGACACTGAAGCTTTCTTT
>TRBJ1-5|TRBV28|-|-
CASSFGGYQPQHF
TGTGCCAGCAGTTTTGGTGGGTATCAGCCCCAGCATTTT
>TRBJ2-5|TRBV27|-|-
CASSPTTIQETQYF
TGTGCCAGCAGTCCAACGACTATACAAGAGACCCAGTACTTC
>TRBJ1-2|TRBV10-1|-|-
CASSDNGLYGYTF
TGCGCCAGCAGTGATAACGGACTCTATGGCTACACCTTC
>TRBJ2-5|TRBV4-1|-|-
CASSQGFPDQETQYF
TGCGCCAGCAGCCAAGGTTTCCCAGACCAAGAGACCCAGTACTTC
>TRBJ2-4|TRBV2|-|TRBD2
CASTGGGGQYF
TGTGCCAGCACGGGAGGGGGAGGTCAGTACTTC
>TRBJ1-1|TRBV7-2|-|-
CASSLHRGQLNTEAFF
TGTGCCAGCAGCTTACACCGTGGACAGTTGAACACTGAAGCTTTCTTT
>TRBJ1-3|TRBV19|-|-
CASSHPGDSSGNTIYF
TGTGCCAGTAGTCACCCTGGCGACAGTTCTGGAAACACCATATATTTT
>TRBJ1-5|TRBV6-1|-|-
CASSEVSIGWVGNQPQHF
TGTGCCAGCAGTGAGGTCTCTATTGGCTGGGTGGGGAATCAGCCCCAGCATTTT
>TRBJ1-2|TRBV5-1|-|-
CASSLTGENSYTF
TGCGCCAGCAGCTTGACCGGGGAGAATAGCTACACCTTC
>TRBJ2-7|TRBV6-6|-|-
CASTNPLTYEQYF
TGTGCCAGCACTAACCCCTTGACCTACGAGCAGTACTTC
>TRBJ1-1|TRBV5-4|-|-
CASSLGLGMNTEAFF
TGTGCCAGCAGCTTAGGTCTGGGTATGAACACTGAAGCTTTCTTT
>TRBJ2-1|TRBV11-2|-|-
CASSLWRDSSYNEQFF
TGTGCCAGCAGCTTATGGCGGGACAGCTCCTACAATGAGCAGTTCTTC
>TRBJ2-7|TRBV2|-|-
CASSASAYEQYF
TGTGCCAGCAGCGCTAGCGCGTACGAGCAGTACTTC
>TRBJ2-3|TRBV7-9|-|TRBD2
CASSLLAGGLPDTQYF
TGTGCCAGCAGCTTACTAGCGGGAGGTCTTCCCGATACGCAGTATTTT
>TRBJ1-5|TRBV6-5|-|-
CASSYLGPNQPQHF
TGTGCCAGCAGTTACCTGGGGCCTAATCAGCCCCAGCATTTT
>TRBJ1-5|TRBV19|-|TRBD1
CASKGTGHPPQHF
TGTGCCAGTAAGGGGACAGGGCACCCACCCCAGCATTTT
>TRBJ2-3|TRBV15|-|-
CATSILTGYKTDTQYF
TGTGCCACCAGCATACTGACCGGGTACAAAACAGATACGCAGTATTTT
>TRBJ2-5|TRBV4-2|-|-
CASSQDLGEALQETQYF
TGTGCCAGCAGCCAAGATCTTGGGGAGGCCCTCCAAGAGACCCAGTACTTC
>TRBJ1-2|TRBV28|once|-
CASSFRTYGYTF
TGTGCCAGCAGTTTCCGGACTTATGGCTACACCTTC
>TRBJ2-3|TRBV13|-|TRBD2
CASSLRLAGWSELDTQYF
TGTGCCAGCAGCCTCCGACTAGCGGGATGGTCCGAGTTAGATACGCAGTATTTT
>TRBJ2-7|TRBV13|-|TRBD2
CASSLRAGGPYEQYF
TGTGCCAGCAGCTTAAGAGCGGGAGGGCCCTACGAGCAGTACTTC
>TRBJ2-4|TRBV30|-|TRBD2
CAWSVGLAGIKNIQYF
TGTGCCTGGAGTGTCGGACTAGCGGGAATCAAAAACATTCAGTACTTC
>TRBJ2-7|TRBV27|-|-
CASSPTVLGNEQYF
TGTGCCAGCAGTCCGACGGTTCTGGGGAACGAGCAGTACTTC
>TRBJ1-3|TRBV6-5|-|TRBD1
CASSYSGTAGNTIYF
TGTGCCAGCAGTTACTCCGGGACAGCCGGAAACACCATATATTTT
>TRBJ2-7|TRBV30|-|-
CAWESGFGYEQYF
TGTGCCTGGGAAAGCGGGTTCGGCTACGAGCAGTACTTC
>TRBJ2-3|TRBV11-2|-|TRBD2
CASRRIAGEGKDTQYF
TGTGCCAGCAGGAGAATAGCGGGAGAGGGAAAAGATACGCAGTATTTT
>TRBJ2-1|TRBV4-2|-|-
CASSQEGRDSSYNEQFF
TGTGCCAGCAGCCAAGAAGGGCGGGACAGCTCCTACAATGAGCAGTTCTTC
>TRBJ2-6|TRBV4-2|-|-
CASSQAFFWANVLTF
TGTGCCAGCAGCCAAGCGTTTTTCTGGGCCAACGTCCTGACTTTC
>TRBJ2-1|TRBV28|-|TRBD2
CASSWPGTSGNEQFF
TGTGCCAGCAGTTGGCCCGGGACTAGTGGCAATGAGCAGTTCTTC
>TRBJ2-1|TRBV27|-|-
CASSPRTGRSYNEQFF
TGTGCCAGCAGCCCTCGAACGGGACGATCCTACAATGAGCAGTTCTTC
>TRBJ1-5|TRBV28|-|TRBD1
CASRHDRDPSNQPQHF
TGTGCCAGCAGACACGACAGGGATCCGAGCAATCAGCCCCAGCATTTT
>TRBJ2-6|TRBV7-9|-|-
CASSLPLPVRAGANVLTF
TGTGCCAGCAGCTTACCCCTACCAGTTCGTGCTGGGGCCAACGTCCTGACTTTC
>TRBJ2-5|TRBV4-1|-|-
CASSQDPPGEQYF
TGCGCCAGCAGCCAAGACCCCCCGGGGGAGCAGTACTTC
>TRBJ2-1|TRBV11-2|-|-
CASSLDPVTAHGEQFF
TGTGCCAGCAGCTTAGATCCAGTGACCGCACACGGTGAGCAGTTCTTC
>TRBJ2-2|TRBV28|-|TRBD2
CASSLRLAGGTGELFF
TGTGCCAGCAGTTTACGTCTAGCGGGAGGAACCGGGGAGCTGTTTTTT
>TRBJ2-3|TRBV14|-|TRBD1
CASSQGTGPHDTQYF
TGTGCCAGCAGCCAAGGGACAGGTCCCCATGATACGCAGTATTTT
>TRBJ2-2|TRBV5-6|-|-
CASSLSDTGELFF
TGTGCCAGCAGCTTGTCTGACACCGGGGAGCTGTTTTTT
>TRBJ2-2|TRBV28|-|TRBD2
CASSLSGAGELFF
TGTGCCAGCAGCCTGAGCGGGGCCGGGGAGCTGTTTTTT
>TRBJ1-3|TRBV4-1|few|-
CDRLICDTIYF
TGCGACCGACTGATTTGTGACACCATATATTTT
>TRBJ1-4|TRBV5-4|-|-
CASSIKTVFGANEKLFF
TGTGCCAGCAGCATAAAAACTGTCTTCGGGGCTAATGAAAAACTGTTTTTT
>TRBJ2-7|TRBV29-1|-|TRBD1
CSVTWVGQGSYEQYF
TGCAGCGTGACGTGGGTGGGACAGGGGTCCTACGAGCAGTACTTC
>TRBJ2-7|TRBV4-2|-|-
CASSQEYPSYEQYF
TGTGCCAGCAGCCAAGAGTATCCCTCCTACGAGCAGTACTTC
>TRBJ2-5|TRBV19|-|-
CASSILGETQYF
TGTGCCAGTAGTATTCTCGGCGAGACCCAGTACTTC
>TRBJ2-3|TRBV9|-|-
CASSVLERASPDTQYF
TGTGCCAGCAGCGTACTCGAGCGGGCATCTCCAGATACGCAGTATTTT
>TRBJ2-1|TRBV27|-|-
CASSRGAWSSYNEQFF
TGTGCCAGCAGTAGGGGGGCGTGGAGCTCCTACAATGAGCAGTTCTTC
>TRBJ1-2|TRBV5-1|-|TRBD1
CASSSGQGQSYGYTF
TGCGCCAGCAGCTCAGGACAGGGCCAAAGCTATGGCTACACCTTC
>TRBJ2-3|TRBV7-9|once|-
CASSFPTDTQYF
TGTGCCAGCAGCTTCCCCACAGATACGCAGTATTTT
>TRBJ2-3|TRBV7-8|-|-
CASSSGRLASTDTQYF
TGTGCCAGCAGCTCCGGACGCCTAGCGAGCACAGATACGCAGTATTTT
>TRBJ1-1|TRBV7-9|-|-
CAPPGRGSRTEAFF
TGTGCCCCTCCCGGCCGGGGAAGTCGCACTGAAGCTTTCTTT